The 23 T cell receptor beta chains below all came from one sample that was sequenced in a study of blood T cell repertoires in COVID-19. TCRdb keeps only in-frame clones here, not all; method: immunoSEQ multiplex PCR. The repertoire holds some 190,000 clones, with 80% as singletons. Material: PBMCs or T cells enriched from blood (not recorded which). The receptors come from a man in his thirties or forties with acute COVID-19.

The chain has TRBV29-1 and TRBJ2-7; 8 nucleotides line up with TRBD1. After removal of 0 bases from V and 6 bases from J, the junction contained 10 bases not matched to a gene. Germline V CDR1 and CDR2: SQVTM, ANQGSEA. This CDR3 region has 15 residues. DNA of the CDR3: TGCAGCGTTGAAGATGGGTGGACAGGGTTGCGCGAGCAGTACTTC. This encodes CSVEDGWTGLREQYF.

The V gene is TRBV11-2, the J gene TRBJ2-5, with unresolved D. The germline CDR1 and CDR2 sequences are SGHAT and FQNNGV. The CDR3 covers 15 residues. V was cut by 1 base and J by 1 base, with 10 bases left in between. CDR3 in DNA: TGTGCCAGCAGCTTAGTCGACGGAGCCCAAGAGACCCAGTACTTC. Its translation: CASSLVDGAQETQYF.

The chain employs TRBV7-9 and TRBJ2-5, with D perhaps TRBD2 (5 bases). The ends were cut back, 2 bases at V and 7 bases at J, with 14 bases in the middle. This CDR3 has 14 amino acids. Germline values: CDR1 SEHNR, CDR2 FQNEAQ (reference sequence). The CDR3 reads CASSLSEAPATQYF. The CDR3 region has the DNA TGTGCCAGCAGCTTATCGGAGGCTCCGGCGACCCAGTACTTC.

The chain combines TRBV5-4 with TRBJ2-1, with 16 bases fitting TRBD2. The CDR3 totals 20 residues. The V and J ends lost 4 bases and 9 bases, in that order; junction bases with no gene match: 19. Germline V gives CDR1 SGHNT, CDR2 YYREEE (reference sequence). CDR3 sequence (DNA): TGTGCCAGCAGCCCGGTCCCGGGACTAGCGGGGGGGCCTTTTTTCGGTGAGCAGTTCTTC. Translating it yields CASSPVPGLAGGPFFGEQFF.

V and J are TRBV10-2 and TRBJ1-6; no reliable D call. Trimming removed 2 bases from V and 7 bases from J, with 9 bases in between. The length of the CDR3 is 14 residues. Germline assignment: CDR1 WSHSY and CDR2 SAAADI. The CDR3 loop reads CASSEVGGNSPLHF. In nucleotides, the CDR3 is TGCGCCAGCAGTGAGGTGGGAGGCAATTCACCCCTCCACTTT.

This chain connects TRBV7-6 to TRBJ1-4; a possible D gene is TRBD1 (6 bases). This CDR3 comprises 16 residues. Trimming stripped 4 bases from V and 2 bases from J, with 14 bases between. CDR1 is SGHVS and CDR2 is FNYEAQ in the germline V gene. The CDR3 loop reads CASSSFQTGTNEKLFF. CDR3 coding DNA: TGTGCCAGCAGCTCCTTCCAGACAGGCACTAATGAAAAACTGTTTTTT.

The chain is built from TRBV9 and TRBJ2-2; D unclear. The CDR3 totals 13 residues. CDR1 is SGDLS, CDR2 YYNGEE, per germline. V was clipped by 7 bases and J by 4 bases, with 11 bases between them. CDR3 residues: CASGPFSTGELFF. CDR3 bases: TGTGCCAGCGGGCCCTTTTCCACCGGGGAGCTGTTTTTT.

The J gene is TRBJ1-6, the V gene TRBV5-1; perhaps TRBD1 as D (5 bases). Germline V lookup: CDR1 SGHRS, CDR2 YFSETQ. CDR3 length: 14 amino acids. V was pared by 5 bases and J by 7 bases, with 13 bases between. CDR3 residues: CASSRQGGNSPLHF. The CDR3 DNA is TGCGCCAGCAGTCGGCAGGGTGGCAATTCACCCCTCCACTTT.

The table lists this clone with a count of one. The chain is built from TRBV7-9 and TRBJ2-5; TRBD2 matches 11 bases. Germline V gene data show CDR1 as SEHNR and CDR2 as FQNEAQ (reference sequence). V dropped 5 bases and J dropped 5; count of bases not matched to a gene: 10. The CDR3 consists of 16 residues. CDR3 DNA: TGTGCCAGCAGCACCGAGACTAGCGGGGTGGGGGAGACCCAGTACTTC. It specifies CASSTETSGVGETQYF.

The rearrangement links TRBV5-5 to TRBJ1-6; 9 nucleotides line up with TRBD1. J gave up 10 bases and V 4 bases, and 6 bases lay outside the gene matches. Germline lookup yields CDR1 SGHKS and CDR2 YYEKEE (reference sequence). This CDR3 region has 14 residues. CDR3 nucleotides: TGTGCCAGCAGCCCGGGACAGGGAGGGTCACCCCTCCACTTT. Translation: CASSPGQGGSPLHF.

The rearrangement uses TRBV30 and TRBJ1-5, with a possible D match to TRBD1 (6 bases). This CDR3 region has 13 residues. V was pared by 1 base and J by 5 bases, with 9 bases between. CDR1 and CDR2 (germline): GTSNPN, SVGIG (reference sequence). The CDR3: CAWSGGPDQPQHF. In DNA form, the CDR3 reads TGTGCCTGGAGTGGGGGGCCGGATCAGCCCCAGCATTTT.

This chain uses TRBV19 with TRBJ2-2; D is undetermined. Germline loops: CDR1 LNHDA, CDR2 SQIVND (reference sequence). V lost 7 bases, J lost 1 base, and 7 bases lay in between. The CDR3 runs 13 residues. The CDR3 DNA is TGTGCCAGTAAACAGCTGAACACCGGGGAGCTGTTTTTT. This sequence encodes CASKQLNTGELFF.

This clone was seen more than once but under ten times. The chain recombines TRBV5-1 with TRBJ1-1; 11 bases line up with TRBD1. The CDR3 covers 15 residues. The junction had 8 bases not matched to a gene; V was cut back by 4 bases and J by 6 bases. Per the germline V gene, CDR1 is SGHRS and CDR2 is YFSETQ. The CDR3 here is CASSTGGQGAAEAFF. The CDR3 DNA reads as TGCGCCAGCAGCACCGGTGGACAGGGGGCAGCTGAAGCTTTCTTT.

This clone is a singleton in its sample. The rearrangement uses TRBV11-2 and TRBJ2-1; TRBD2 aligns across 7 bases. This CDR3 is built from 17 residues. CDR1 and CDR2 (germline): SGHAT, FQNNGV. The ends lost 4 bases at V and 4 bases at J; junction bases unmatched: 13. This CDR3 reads CASSSVGAGKLYNEQFF. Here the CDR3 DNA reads TGTGCCAGCAGCTCAGTAGGAGCGGGGAAGTTGTACAATGAGCAGTTCTTC.

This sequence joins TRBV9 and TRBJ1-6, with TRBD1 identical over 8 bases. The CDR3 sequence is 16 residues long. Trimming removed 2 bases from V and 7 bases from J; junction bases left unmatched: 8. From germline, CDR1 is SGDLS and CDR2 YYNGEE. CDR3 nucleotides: TGTGCCAGCAGCGTCCAAGACAGGGGAAGGAATTCACCCCTCCACTTT. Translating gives CASSVQDRGRNSPLHF.

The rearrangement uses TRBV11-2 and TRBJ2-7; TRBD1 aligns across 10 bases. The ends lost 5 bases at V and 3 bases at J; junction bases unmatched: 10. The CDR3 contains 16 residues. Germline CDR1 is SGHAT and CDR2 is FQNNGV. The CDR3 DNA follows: TGTGCCAGCAGCACAGCTACCGGGACAGGGGTCTACGAGCAGTACTTC. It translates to CASSTATGTGVYEQYF.

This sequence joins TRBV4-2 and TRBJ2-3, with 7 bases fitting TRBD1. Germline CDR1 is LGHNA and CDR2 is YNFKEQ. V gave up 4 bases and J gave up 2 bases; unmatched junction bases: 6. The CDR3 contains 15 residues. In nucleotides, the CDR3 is TGTGCCAGCAGCCCGCGACAGGGAGACACAGATACGCAGTATTTT. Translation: CASSPRQGDTDTQYF.

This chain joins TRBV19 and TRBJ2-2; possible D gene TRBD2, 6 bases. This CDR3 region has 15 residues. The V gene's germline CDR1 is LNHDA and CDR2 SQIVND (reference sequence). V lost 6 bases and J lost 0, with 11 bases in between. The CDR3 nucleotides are TGTGCCAGTAGCGCGGGACTTACGAACACCGGGGAGCTGTTTTTT. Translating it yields CASSAGLTNTGELFF.

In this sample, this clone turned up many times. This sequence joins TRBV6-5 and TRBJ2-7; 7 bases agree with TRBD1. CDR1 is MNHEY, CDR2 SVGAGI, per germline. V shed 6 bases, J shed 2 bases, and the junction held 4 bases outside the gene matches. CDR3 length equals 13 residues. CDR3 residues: CASSHGQAYEQYF. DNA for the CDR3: TGTGCCAGCAGCCACGGACAGGCCTACGAGCAGTACTTC.

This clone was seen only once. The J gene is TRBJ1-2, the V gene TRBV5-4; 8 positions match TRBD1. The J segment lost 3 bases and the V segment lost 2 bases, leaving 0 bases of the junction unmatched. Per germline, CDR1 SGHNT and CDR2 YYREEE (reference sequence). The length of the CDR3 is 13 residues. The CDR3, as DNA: TGTGCCAGCAGCTTACAGGGGGACTATGGCTACACCTTC. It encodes CASSLQGDYGYTF.

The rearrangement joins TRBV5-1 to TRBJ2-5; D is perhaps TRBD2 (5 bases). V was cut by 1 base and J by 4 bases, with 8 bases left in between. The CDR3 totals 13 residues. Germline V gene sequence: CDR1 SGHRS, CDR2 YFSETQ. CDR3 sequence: CASSLTRRETQYF. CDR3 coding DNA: TGCGCCAGCAGCTTGACTAGACGAGAGACCCAGTACTTC.

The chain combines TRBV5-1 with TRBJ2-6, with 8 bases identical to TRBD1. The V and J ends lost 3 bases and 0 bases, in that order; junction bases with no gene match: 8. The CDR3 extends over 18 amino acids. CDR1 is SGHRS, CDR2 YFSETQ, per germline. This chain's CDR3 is CASSSGARGRSGANVLTF. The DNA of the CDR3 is TGCGCCAGCAGCTCGGGCGCCAGGGGGCGCTCTGGGGCCAACGTCCTGACTTTC.

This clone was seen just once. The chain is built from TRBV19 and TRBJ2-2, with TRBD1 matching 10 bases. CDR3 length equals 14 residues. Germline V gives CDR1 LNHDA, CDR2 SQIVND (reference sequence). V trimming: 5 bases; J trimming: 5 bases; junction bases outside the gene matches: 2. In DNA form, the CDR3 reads TGTGCCAGTAGTTCGGGACAGGGGACCGGGGAGCTGTTTTTT. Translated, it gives CASSSGQGTGELFF.